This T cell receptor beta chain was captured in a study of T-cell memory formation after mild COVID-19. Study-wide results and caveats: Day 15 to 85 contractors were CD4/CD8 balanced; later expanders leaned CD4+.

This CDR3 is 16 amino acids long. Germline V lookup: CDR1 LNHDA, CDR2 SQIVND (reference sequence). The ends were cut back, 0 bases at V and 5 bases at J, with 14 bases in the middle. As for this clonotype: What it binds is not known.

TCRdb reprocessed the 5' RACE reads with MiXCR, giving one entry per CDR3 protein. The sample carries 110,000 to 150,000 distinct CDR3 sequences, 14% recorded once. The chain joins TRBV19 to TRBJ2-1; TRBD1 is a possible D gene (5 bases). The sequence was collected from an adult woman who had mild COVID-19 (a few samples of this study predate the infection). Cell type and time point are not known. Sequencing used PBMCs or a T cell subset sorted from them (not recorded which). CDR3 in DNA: TGTGCCAGTAGTATAGATCACACAGGACCTAACAATGAGCAGTTCTTC. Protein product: CASSIDHTGPNNEQFF.